This passage covers 11 T cell receptor beta chains from one sample sequenced in a study of blood T cell repertoires in COVID-19. Libraries were prepared by immunoSEQ multiplex PCR; TCRdb keeps only in-frame clonotypes and omits some of them. The table records about 220,000 clones, approximately 85% of them present only once. The sequencing sample was made of peripheral blood. The receptors here all came from a woman in her 70s with COVID-19, enrolled during active disease.

The chain is built from TRBV19 and TRBJ2-3, with 11 bases identical to TRBD1. J was trimmed by 1 base and V by 4 bases; bases with no gene match: 7. The CDR3 totals 17 residues. The germline V gene has CDR1 LNHDA and CDR2 SQIVND (reference sequence). In nucleotides, the CDR3 is TGTGCCAGTAGTAAGCCACTGGACAGGGGGCGCACAGATACGCAGTATTTT. It translates to CASSKPLDRGRTDTQYF.

The chain combines TRBV7-2 with TRBJ1-2, with 7 positions matching TRBD1. The CDR3 runs 15 residues. V dropped 5 bases and J dropped 5; count of bases not matched to a gene: 11. Per the germline V gene, CDR1 is SGHTA and CDR2 is FQGNSA. The DNA for the CDR3 is TGTGCCAGCAGCCCGGCAGGGGACAGCGCGTATGGCTACACCTTC. It yields the protein CASSPAGDSAYGYTF.

This clone was recorded once. The chain has TRBV3-1 (or the pseudogene TRBV3-2) and TRBJ2-2, with 13 positions matching TRBD2. The germline gives CDR1 LGHDT, CDR2 YNNKEL (reference sequence). V shed 4 bases and J 8 bases; nucleotides not matched to a gene: 7. The CDR3 is made up of 16 amino acids. The CDR3 protein is CASSLRTSGSGGELFF. CDR3 in DNA: TGTGCCAGCAGCCTCCGGACTAGCGGGAGCGGAGGGGAGCTGTTTTTT.

The chain joins TRBV27 to TRBJ2-1, with TRBD2 matching 14 bases. Per the germline V gene, CDR1 is MNHEY and CDR2 is SMNVEV (reference sequence). With 4 bases clipped from V and 9 bases from J, the junction kept 8 bases outside the gene matches. There are 16 residues in the CDR3. The CDR3 protein is CASSSRLAGGPGEQFF. DNA for the CDR3: TGTGCCAGCAGTTCGCGACTAGCGGGAGGGCCCGGTGAGCAGTTCTTC.

V gene TRBV5-1 combines with J gene TRBJ1-2; 12 bases are a match to TRBD1. The CDR3 extends over 14 amino acids. With 1 base clipped from V and 7 bases from J, the junction kept 2 bases outside the gene matches. Germline-derived CDR1 and CDR2 are SGHRS and YFSETQ. The CDR3: CASSLPGQGAGYTF. The CDR3 region has the DNA TGCGCCAGCAGCTTGCCGGGACAGGGGGCTGGCTACACCTTC.

The chain has TRBV19 and TRBJ1-4; D is possibly TRBD1 (6 bases). The ends were cut back, 0 bases at V and 4 bases at J, with 6 bases in the middle. The CDR3 covers 14 residues. Germline assignment: CDR1 LNHDA and CDR2 SQIVND (reference sequence). Written as DNA, the CDR3 is TGTGCCAGTAGTATAGACAGGGGTAATGAAAAACTGTTTTTT. Translated: CASSIDRGNEKLFF.

This chain uses TRBV4-1 with TRBJ1-2; D is perhaps TRBD1 (6 bases). The CDR3 spans 15 residues. Germline loops: CDR1 MGHRA, CDR2 YSYEKL. V lost 1 base, J lost 10 bases, and 19 bases lay in between. CDR3 DNA: TGCGCCAGCAGCCAAGCGTTACAGGGATTTGAATACTACACCTTC. This sequence encodes CASSQALQGFEYYTF.

The chain links TRBV2 to TRBJ1-2, with 10 bases identical to TRBD1. The germline CDR1 and CDR2 sequences are SNHLY and FYNNEI. This CDR3 contains 17 residues. The V gene end was trimmed by 4 bases and the J gene end by 7 bases; junction bases not matched to a gene: 15. CDR3 region: CASSAETPDRGGSGYTF. CDR3 nucleotides: TGTGCCAGCAGTGCCGAGACGCCGGACAGGGGGGGGAGTGGCTACACCTTC. The whole variable domain, remainder taken from reference TRBV2 and TRBJ1-2, is EPEVTQTPSHQVTQMGQEVILRCVPISNHLYFYWYRQILGQKVEFLVSFYNNEISEKSEIFDDQFSVERPDGSNFTLKIRSTKLEDSAMYFCASSAETPDRGGSGYTFGSGTRLTVV.

Comment on this clone: No conserved phenylalanine or tryptophan is present at the end of the CDR3, so a read error is the likely explanation. The DNA is omitted, as the CDR3 cannot be located on it reliably, and the CDR3 follows TCRdb's listing. V usage is TRBV21-1 and J usage is TRBJ2-7; whether TRBD1, the table's D call, matches the DNA was not checked. TRBV21-1 is classified as a pseudogene. The CDR3 extends over 15 residues, inclusive of both ends. The CDR3: CASSNTGVLDRSPLP.

This chain uses TRBV7-2 with TRBJ2-3, with a tentative D call TRBD2 (6 bases). V was clipped by 1 base and J by 0 bases, with 14 bases between them. CDR3 length equals 17 residues. CDR1 SGHTA and CDR2 FQGNSA come from the germline V gene. This CDR3 reads CASSLVSSGESTDTQYF. Written as DNA, the CDR3 is TGTGCCAGCAGCTTAGTTTCGTCGGGGGAAAGCACAGATACGCAGTATTTT.

The rearrangement joins TRBV18 to TRBJ1-1; 9 positions match TRBD1. V dropped 4 bases and J dropped 0; count of bases not matched to a gene: 9. CDR3 length: 17 amino acids. Germline V gene lookup returns CDR1 KGHSH and CDR2 LQKENI. Here the CDR3 reads CASSLGQGVGMNTEAFF. The CDR3 DNA follows: TGTGCCAGCTCACTGGGACAGGGAGTCGGGATGAACACTGAAGCTTTCTTT. The full variable domain, rest sourced from reference TRBV18 and TRBJ1-1, is NAGVMQNPRHLVRRRGQEARLRCSPMKGHSHVYWYRQLPEEGLKFMVYLQKENIIDESGMPKERFSAEFPKEGPSILRIQQVVRGDSAAYFCASSLGQGVGMNTEAFFGQGTRLTVV.